This T cell receptor beta chain came from a study of T cell changes during pregnancy in multiple sclerosis. Profiled with immunoSEQ multiplex PCR; TCRdb holds only in-frame clones, not every one. The repertoire holds over 45,000 clones, with 80% to 90% as singletons. CDR3 length: 14 amino acids. Trimming removed 4 bases from V and 5 bases from J, with 14 bases in between. CDR1 and CDR2 from the germline V gene are MNHEY and SVGAGI. This receptor was identified in a female donor with multiple sclerosis, enrolled in a pregnancy study. The chain combines TRBV6-5 with TRBJ2-5, with D perhaps TRBD2 (6 bases). The sample here was CD4+ T cells from peripheral blood mononuclear cells, taken in the third trimester of pregnancy. The CDR3 DNA follows: TGTGCCAGCAGTTCCGGGACTTTTTTCGAGACCCAGTACTTC. Translation gives CASSSGTFFETQYF.